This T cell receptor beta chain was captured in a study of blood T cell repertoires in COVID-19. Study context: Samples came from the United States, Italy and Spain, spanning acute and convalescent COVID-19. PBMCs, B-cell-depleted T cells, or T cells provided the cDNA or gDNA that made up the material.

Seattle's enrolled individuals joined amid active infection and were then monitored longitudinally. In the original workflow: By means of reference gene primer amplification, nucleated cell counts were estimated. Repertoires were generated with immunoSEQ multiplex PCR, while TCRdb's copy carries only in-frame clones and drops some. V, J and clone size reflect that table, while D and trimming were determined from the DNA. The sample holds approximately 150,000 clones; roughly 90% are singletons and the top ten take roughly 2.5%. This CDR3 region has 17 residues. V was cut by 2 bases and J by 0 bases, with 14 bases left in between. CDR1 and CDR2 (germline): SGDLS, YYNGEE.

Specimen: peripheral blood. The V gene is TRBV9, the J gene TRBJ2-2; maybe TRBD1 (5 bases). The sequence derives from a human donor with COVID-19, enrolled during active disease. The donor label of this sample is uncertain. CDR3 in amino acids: CASSVAGPTANTGELFF. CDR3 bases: TGTGCCAGCAGCGTGGCAGGGCCTACCGCGAACACCGGGGAGCTGTTTTTT.